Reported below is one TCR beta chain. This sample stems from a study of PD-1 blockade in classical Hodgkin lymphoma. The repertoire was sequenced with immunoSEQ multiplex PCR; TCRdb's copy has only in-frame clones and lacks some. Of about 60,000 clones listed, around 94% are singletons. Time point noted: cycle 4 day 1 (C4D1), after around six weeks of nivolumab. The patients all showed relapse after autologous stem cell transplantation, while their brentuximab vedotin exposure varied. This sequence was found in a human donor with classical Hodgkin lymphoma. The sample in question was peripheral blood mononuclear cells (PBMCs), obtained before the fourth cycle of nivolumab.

The CDR3 spells CASSRGSELFF. In DNA, the CDR3 is TGTGCCAGCAGCAGGGGATCGGAACTGTTTTTT. The chain employs TRBV5-4 and TRBJ1-4; a weak D match, TRBD1 (5 bases). This CDR3 contains 11 residues. V dropped 4 bases and J dropped 12 bases, with 10 bases sitting between them. Germline CDR1 reads SGHNT; CDR2 reads YYREEE (reference sequence).